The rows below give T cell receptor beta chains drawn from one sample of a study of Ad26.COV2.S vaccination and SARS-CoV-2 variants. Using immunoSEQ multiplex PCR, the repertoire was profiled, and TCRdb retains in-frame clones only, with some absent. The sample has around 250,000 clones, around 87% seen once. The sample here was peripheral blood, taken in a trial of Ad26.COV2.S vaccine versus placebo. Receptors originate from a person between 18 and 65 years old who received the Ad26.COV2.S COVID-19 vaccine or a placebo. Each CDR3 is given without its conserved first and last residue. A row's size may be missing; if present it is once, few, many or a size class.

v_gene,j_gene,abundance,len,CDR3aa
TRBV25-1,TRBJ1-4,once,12,ASSETGANEKLF
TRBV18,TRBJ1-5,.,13,ASSPQPASNQPQH
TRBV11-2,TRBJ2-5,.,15,ASSQSTSGGAGETQY
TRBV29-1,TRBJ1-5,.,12,SVGKGGAGQPQH
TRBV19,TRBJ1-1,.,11,ASSVQGSTEAF
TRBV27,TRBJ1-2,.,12,ASSLSGWTYGYT
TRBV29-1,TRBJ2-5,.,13,SVATTGVLEETQY
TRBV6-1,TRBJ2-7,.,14,ASSESLVLSSYEQY
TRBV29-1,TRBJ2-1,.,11,SVASGLANEQF
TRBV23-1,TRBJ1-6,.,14,ASSPTEVGGYSPLH
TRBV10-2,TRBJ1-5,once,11,ASSEWGGEPQH
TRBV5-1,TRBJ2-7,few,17,ASSLPGTSGSKDIHEQY
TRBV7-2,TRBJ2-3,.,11,ASSLSWVDTQY
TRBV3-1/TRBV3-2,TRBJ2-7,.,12,ASSQDVAGGLQY
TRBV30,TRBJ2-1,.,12,AWSAGQGANEQF
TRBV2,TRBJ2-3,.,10,ASSGSTDTQY
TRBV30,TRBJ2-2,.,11,AWSVFTGGELF
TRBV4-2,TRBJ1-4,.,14,ASSREKGTGDEKLF
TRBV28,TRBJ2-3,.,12,ASSEGFGTDTQY
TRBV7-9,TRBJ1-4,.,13,ASSSPQGRNEKLF
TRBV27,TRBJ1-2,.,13,ASSPRTGYHSGYT
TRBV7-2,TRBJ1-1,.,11,ASSSARATEAF
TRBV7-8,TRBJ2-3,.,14,ASSLGLAGYTDTQY
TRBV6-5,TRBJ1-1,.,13,ASSMLAGEDTEAF
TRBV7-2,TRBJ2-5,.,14,ASSLNRRTTGGTQY
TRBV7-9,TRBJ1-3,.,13,ASSLEKVAGNTIY
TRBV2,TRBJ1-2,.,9,ASSSNYGYT
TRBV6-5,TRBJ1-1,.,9,ASRGLQVAF
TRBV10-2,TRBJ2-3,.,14,ACTPLAGVGTDTQY
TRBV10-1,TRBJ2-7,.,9,ASSENREQY
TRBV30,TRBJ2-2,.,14,AWRGRDRANTGELF
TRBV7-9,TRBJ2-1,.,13,ASSQWGLAYNEQF
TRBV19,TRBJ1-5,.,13,ASRLQGRSNQPQH
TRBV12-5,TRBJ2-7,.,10,ASGLVPLEQY
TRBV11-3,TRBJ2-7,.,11,ASSPQGFYEQY
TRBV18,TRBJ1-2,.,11,ASSPAQGNGYT
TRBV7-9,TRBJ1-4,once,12,ASSLGTGAEKLF
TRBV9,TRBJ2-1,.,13,ASRETGSSYNEQF
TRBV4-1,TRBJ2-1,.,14,ASSQGGLAGGYEQF
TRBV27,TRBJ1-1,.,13,ASSTRRGVNTEAF
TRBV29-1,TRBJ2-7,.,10,SGTDRGDEQY
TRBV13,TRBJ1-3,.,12,ASSARTIGNTIY
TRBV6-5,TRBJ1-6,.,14,ASSYSWGRDNSPLH
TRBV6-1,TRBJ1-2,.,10,ASSERTGPYT
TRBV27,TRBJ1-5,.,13,ASSPWAGVNQPQH
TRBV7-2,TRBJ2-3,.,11,ASSLIRTDTQY
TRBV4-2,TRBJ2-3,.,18,ASSQGPGLAGALSTDTQY
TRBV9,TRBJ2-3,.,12,ASSVAGGQDTQY
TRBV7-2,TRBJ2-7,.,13,ASSFELAGEGEQY
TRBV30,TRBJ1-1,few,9,AWSNHHEAF
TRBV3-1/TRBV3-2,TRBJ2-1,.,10,ASSRSSNEQF
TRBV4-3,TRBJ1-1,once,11,ASSLNEQGVAF
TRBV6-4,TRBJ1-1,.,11,ASSQYPGTEAF
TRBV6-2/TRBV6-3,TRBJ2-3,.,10,ASSYTVDTQY
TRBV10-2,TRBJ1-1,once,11,ASSDLRNTEAF